One sample yielded the 26 T cell receptor beta chains listed below, sequenced in a study of immune evolution from preneoplasia to lung adenocarcinoma. Profiling relied on immunoSEQ multiplex PCR, and the TCRdb table lists in-frame clones only, not all of them. Among some 1,400 clones listed, 65% to 85% were seen once. Source material: FFPE atypical adenomatous hyperplasia tissue from the lung. Subset described: atypical adenomatous hyperplasia (AAH), lung preneoplasia. Receptors were obtained from a person aged 70 to 85 with lung adenocarcinoma.

The chain recombines TRBV18 with TRBJ2-5, with 8 nucleotides matching TRBD2. The CDR3 is 16 residues long. Germline loops: CDR1 KGHSH, CDR2 LQKENI. The ends lost 0 bases at V and 4 bases at J; junction bases unmatched: 7. The CDR3 loop is CASSPPPGRALETQYF. Here the CDR3 DNA reads TGTGCCAGCTCACCACCCCCCGGGAGGGCCTTAGAGACCCAGTACTTC.

The V gene is TRBV23-1, the J gene TRBJ1-2; TRBD1 might be the D (5 bases). TRBV23-1 is recorded as an ORF, its role being uncertain. V lost 2 bases, J lost 3 bases, and 7 bases lay in between. There are 13 residues in the CDR3. CDR3 residues: CASSQTGHYGYTF. CDR3 coding DNA: TGCGCCAGCAGTCAAACAGGACACTATGGCTACACCTTC.

CDR3 DNA: TGTGCCAGCAGCTTTGGGAGACAGGGGTTCGAGCAGTACTTC. Amino acid sequence: CASSFGRQGFEQYF. The rearrangement uses TRBV13 and TRBJ2-7; TRBD1 aligns across 8 bases. The CDR3 covers 14 residues. Germline CDR1 reads PRHDT; CDR2 reads FYEKMQ (reference sequence). V trimming: 3 bases; J trimming: 6 bases; junction bases outside the gene matches: 7.

The table lists this clone with a count of one. CDR3 bases: TGTGCCAGCAGCCCTACTAGCGGGGCTAGCACAGATACGCAGTATTTT. Protein product: CASSPTSGASTDTQYF. This chain joins TRBV11-2 and TRBJ2-3; 10 bases fit TRBD2. V dropped 5 bases and J dropped 0; count of bases not matched to a gene: 5. The length of the CDR3 is 16 residues. Germline CDR1 and CDR2: SGHAT and FQNNGV. Supplemented by reference TRBV11-2 and TRBJ2-3, the full variable domain reads EAGVAQSPRYKIIEKRQSVAFWCNPISGHATLYWYQQILGQGPKLLIQFQNNGVVDDSQLPKDRFSAERLKGVDSTLKIQPAKLEDSAVYLCASSPTSGASTDTQYFGPGTRLTVL.

This chain links TRBV9 with TRBJ1-5, with no clear D. Trimming removed 4 bases at V and 6 bases at J, with 11 bases between. This CDR3 region has 13 residues. The germline V gene has CDR1 SGDLS and CDR2 YYNGEE. The CDR3 is CASSLAAGQPQHF. CDR3 coding DNA: TGTGCCAGCAGCCTCGCAGCGGGTCAGCCCCAGCATTTT.

This sequence joins TRBV5-1 and TRBJ2-5; a possible D gene is TRBD2 (5 bases). Germline loops: CDR1 SGHRS, CDR2 YFSETQ. The CDR3 has 14 amino acids. V dropped 4 bases and J dropped 7 bases, with 17 bases sitting between them. CDR3 DNA: TGCGCCAGCAGCCGTGAGGGCCCCCCCCGGACCCAGTACTTC. Translated: CASSREGPPRTQYF.

The V call is TRBV23-1, the J call TRBJ1-5, with TRBD1 matching 7 bases. TRBV23-1 is noted as an ORF with a role that remains uncertain. This CDR3 is built from 15 residues. After removal of 6 bases from V and 2 bases from J, the junction contained 7 bases not matched to a gene. CDR3: CASRPRGVGNQPQHF. The CDR3 region has the DNA TGCGCCAGCAGGCCCAGGGGGGTAGGCAATCAGCCCCAGCATTTT.

This chain's CDR3 is CAWSPLEVGNTGDTQYF. DNA of the CDR3: TGTGCCTGGAGTCCTTTGGAGGTGGGGAATACAGGCGATACGCAGTATTTT. The chain has TRBV30 and TRBJ2-3; the D gene could be TRBD1 or TRBD2 (5 bases each). V was clipped by 2 bases and J by 6 bases, with 24 bases between them. Looked up from germline, CDR1 is GTSNPN and CDR2 is SVGIG (reference sequence). The length of the CDR3 is 17 residues.

This clone was recorded once. The genes are TRBV27 and TRBJ2-7; 10 bases agree with TRBD1. The V and J ends lost 2 bases and 4 bases, in that order; junction bases with no gene match: 8. The CDR3 is 16 amino acids. Germline loops: CDR1 MNHEY, CDR2 SMNVEV (reference sequence). The chain's CDR3 is CASSLLPGQGSYEQYF. DNA for the CDR3: TGTGCCAGCAGTTTACTACCGGGACAGGGGTCGTACGAGCAGTACTTC.

This chain joins TRBV5-1 and TRBJ1-1, with D maybe TRBD1 (6 bases). With 4 bases removed from V and 3 bases from J, the gap between germline ends came to 16 bases. Germline V gene sequence: CDR1 SGHRS, CDR2 YFSETQ. This CDR3 has 15 amino acids. The CDR3 is CASSLSLGAHTEAFF. The CDR3 DNA reads as TGCGCCAGCAGCCTATCGTTGGGGGCCCACACTGAAGCTTTCTTT.

CDR3 amino acids: CSAHTGYEQYF. The CDR3 DNA sequence: TGCAGTGCCCACACAGGGTACGAGCAGTACTTC. The chain combines TRBV20-1 with TRBJ2-7, with D possibly being TRBD1 (6 bases). This CDR3 has 11 residues. Per the germline V gene, CDR1 is DFQATT and CDR2 is SNEGSKA (reference sequence). Trimming left V 6 bases short and J 4 bases short, with 10 bases between.

The CDR3 DNA sequence: TGTGCTAGTGGTTTGGGACTAGCGGGAGGCGGGGAGACCCAGTACTTC. Protein sequence: CASGLGLAGGGETQYF. This chain links TRBV12-5 with TRBJ2-5; TRBD2 matches at 13 bases. This CDR3 comprises 16 residues. V trimming: 1 base; J trimming: 5 bases; junction bases outside the gene matches: 4. Germline CDR1 is LGHNT and CDR2 is FRNRAP.

J is TRBJ2-7 and V is TRBV28; 7 nucleotides agree with TRBD1. Germline V gene sequence: CDR1 MDHEN, CDR2 SYDVKM. The CDR3 length is 15 residues. V shed 8 bases and J 2 bases; nucleotides not matched to a gene: 12. As DNA, the CDR3 is TGTGCCAGCGGATGGACCCGGGACAGTCCCTACGAGCAGTACTTC. Translation gives CASGWTRDSPYEQYF.

The rearrangement links TRBV5-6 to TRBJ1-3; no definite D call. The CDR3 is 14 residues long. In germline, CDR1 is SGHDT, CDR2 YYEEEE. Deletions cut 0 bases from V and 0 bases from J, with 4 bases between. The CDR3 loop is CASSLVGSGNTIYF. The DNA for the CDR3 is TGTGCCAGCAGCTTGGTTGGCTCTGGAAACACCATATATTTT.

V usage is TRBV7-9 and J usage is TRBJ2-1, with D unclear. The CDR3 has 15 amino acids. Germline V gene sequence: CDR1 SEHNR, CDR2 FQNEAQ (reference sequence). Trimming removed 5 bases at V and 4 bases at J, with 15 bases between. The CDR3, as DNA: TGTGCCAGCAGCCCCCCTATCGCGGATTACAATGAGCAGTTCTTC. Amino acid sequence: CASSPPIADYNEQFF.

This rearrangement joins TRBV30 to TRBJ2-2, with D possibly matching TRBD1 (6 bases). The germline V and J ends were trimmed by 2 bases and 5 bases, with 9 bases remaining between them. Germline assignment: CDR1 GTSNPN and CDR2 SVGIG (reference sequence). The CDR3 extends over 13 amino acids. CDR3 residues: CAWSSTGTGELFF. The CDR3 DNA reads as TGTGCCTGGAGTTCCACAGGGACCGGGGAGCTGTTTTTT.

The chain carries TRBV7-2 and TRBJ2-3; no clear D. Germline assignment: CDR1 SGHTA and CDR2 FQGNSA. The germline V and J ends were trimmed by 5 bases and 2 bases, with 5 bases remaining between them. This CDR3 spans 12 amino acids. As DNA, the CDR3 is TGTGCCAGCAGCCCCTACACAGATACGCAGTATTTT. Amino acids: CASSPYTDTQYF.

The chain combines TRBV11-3 with TRBJ2-4; D gene ambiguous. Germline CDR1 SGHNT, CDR2 YENEEA. The V gene lost 4 bases and the J gene lost 2 bases, with 3 bases spanning the gap. The CDR3 covers 12 residues. For the CDR3, the DNA is TGTGCCAGCAGCTCCTCCAAAAACATTCAGTACTTC. This gives the protein CASSSSKNIQYF.

CDR3 amino acids: CASTQGGRDGYTF. The DNA of the CDR3 is TGTGCCAGCACACAAGGGGGTAGGGATGGCTACACCTTC. V gene TRBV27 combines with J gene TRBJ1-2; TRBD1 is a possible D gene (6 bases). Germline values: CDR1 MNHEY, CDR2 SMNVEV (reference sequence). V lost 7 bases to trimming and J lost 6 bases, with 15 bases between them. The CDR3 contains 13 residues.

The rearrangement uses TRBV6-4 and TRBJ2-7, with a tentative D call TRBD2 (5 bases). The CDR3 has 15 residues. Germline values: CDR1 MRHNA, CDR2 SNTAGT. V was clipped by 0 bases and J by 3 bases, with 12 bases between them. CDR3 sequence reads: CASSDSRVAGYEQYF. As DNA, the CDR3 is TGTGCCAGCAGTGACTCAAGGGTGGCGGGCTACGAGCAGTACTTC.

CDR3 nucleotide sequence: TGTGCCAGCAATCGGGAACAGCTGAGAGAAAAACTGTTTTTT. Residues: CASNREQLREKLFF. V gene TRBV28 combines with J gene TRBJ1-4; D gene uncertain. This CDR3 is 14 amino acids long. Trimming took 7 bases from V and 8 from J, leaving 17 bases between them. The germline gives CDR1 MDHEN, CDR2 SYDVKM.

This clone has only a few counts. CDR3 sequence: CASSWGHQETQYF. The CDR3 region has the DNA TGTGCCAGCTCATGGGGACACCAAGAGACCCAGTACTTC. This chain links TRBV18 with TRBJ2-5, with D perhaps TRBD1 or TRBD2 (5 bases each). There are 13 residues in the CDR3. Trimming took 5 bases from V and 0 from J, leaving 7 bases between them. CDR1 and CDR2 from the germline V gene are KGHSH and LQKENI.

This clone was seen once. The V and J genes are TRBV6-4 and TRBJ1-5; 7 nucleotides agree with TRBD1. The CDR3 runs 18 residues. The ends lost 3 bases at V and 7 bases at J; junction bases unmatched: 18. The germline gives CDR1 MRHNA, CDR2 SNTAGT. This CDR3 reads CASSDPHPDREVRQPQHF. DNA for the CDR3: TGTGCCAGCAGTGATCCCCACCCCGACAGGGAGGTTCGCCAGCCCCAGCATTTT.

This chain joins TRBV28 and TRBJ1-2; 7 positions agree with TRBD1. J was trimmed by 8 bases and V by 7 bases; bases with no gene match: 22. The CDR3 consists of 17 residues. CDR1 and CDR2 (germline): MDHEN, SYDVKM. The CDR3 reads CASTIAGGGGQMGGYTF. CDR3 sequence (DNA): TGTGCCAGCACCATAGCTGGGGGAGGGGGCCAAATGGGCGGCTACACCTTC.

This chain links TRBV5-5 with TRBJ2-1, with 8 positions matching TRBD1. In germline, CDR1 is SGHKS, CDR2 YYEKEE (reference sequence). V gave up 0 bases and J gave up 7 bases; unmatched junction bases: 0. There are 13 residues in the CDR3. CDR3 loop: CASSLDRGNEQFF. The CDR3 DNA sequence: TGTGCCAGCAGCTTGGACAGGGGGAATGAGCAGTTCTTC.

The rearrangement links TRBV5-1 to TRBJ1-3; possible D gene TRBD1, 5 bases. Per germline, CDR1 SGHRS and CDR2 YFSETQ. This CDR3 contains 14 residues. V lost 4 bases and J lost 8, with 16 bases in between. The CDR3 sequence is CASSLGDGGDTIYF. CDR3 nucleotide sequence: TGCGCCAGCAGCCTTGGGGACGGAGGGGACACCATATATTTT.